These 2 T cell receptor beta chains share one sample of origin, sequenced in a study of blood T cell repertoires in COVID-19. Assay used: immunoSEQ multiplex PCR; TCRdb lists only in-frame clones, some missing. The repertoire holds around 210,000 clones, about 80% seen once, with approximately 8% in the top ten. Sequenced sample: peripheral blood. The origin of the receptors is a woman older than 75 with COVID-19, enrolled during active disease.

The chain links TRBV7-6 to TRBJ2-7; 7 bases match TRBD2. This CDR3 contains 15 residues. Germline V gene sequence: CDR1 SGHVS, CDR2 FNYEAQ. V shed 4 bases and J 2 bases; nucleotides not matched to a gene: 8. In nucleotides, the CDR3 is TGTGCCAGCAGCTCAAAGGTGGGAGGGACCTACGAGCAGTACTTC. Protein: CASSSKVGGTYEQYF.

The V and J genes are TRBV2 and TRBJ2-7, with unresolved D. The V gene's germline CDR1 is SNHLY and CDR2 FYNNEI. The CDR3 runs to 15 residues. The germline V and J ends were trimmed by 6 bases and 3 bases, with 18 bases remaining between them. The CDR3 region is CASRPPPTGRYEQYF. The CDR3 DNA is TGTGCCAGCAGGCCCCCACCCACTGGGCGCTACGAGCAGTACTTC.